This T cell receptor (beta chain) was recovered during a study of shared clonotypes between healthy human individuals. Study observations and caveats: In contrast to clonotypes shared by all four donors, non-shared clonotypes had lower generation probabilities.

As to this clone: The antigen is unknown.

Produced via immunoSEQ multiplex PCR; TCRdb's table is partial and in-frame only. This sample has fewer than 1 million clones, with roughly 96% found just once. V was pared by 5 bases and J by 8 bases, with 9 bases of the junction left unmatched. CDR1 MRHNA and CDR2 SNTAGT come from the germline V gene. CDR3 length: 14 residues. CD45RO-negative, CCR7-positively selected cells formed the naive CD8 fraction, excluding terminally differentiated effector memory CD45RA+ cells. This chain uses TRBV6-4 with TRBJ2-1; 7 nucleotides align to TRBD2. The sequenced sample consisted of naive CD8+ T cells sorted from blood. This clonotype originated in a man aged 25-40 years in good health. In nucleotides, the CDR3 is TGTGCCAGCAGTTCCTTTGCGGGAGTCTATGAGCAGTTCTTC. Translating gives CASSSFAGVYEQFF.